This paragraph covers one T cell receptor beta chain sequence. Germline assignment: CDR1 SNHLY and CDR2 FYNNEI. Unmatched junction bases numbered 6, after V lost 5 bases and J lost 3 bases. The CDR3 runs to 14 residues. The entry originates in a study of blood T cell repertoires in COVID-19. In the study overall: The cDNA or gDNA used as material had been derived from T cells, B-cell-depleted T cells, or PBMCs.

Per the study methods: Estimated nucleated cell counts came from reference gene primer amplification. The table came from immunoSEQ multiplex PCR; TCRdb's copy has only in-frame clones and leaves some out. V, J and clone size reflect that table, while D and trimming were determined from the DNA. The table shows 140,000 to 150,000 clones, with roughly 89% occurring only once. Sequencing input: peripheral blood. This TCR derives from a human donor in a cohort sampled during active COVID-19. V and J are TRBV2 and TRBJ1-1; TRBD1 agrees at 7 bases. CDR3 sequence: CASSLQGPDTEAFF. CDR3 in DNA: TGTGCCAGCAGTTTACAGGGGCCTGACACTGAAGCTTTCTTT.